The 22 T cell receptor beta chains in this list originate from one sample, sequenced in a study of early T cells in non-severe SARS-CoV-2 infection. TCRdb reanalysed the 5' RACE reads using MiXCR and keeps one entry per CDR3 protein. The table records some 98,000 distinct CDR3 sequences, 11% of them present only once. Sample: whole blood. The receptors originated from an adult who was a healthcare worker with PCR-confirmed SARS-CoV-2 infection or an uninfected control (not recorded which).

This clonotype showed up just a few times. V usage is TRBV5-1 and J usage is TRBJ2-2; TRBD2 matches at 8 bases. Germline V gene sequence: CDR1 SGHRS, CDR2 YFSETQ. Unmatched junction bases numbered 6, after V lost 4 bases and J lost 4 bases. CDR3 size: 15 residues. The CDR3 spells CASSPASGRTGELFF. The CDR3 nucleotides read TGCGCCAGCAGCCCGGCTAGCGGGCGCACCGGGGAGCTGTTTTTT.

Here the CDR3 DNA reads TGTGCCAGCAGCCAAGATTGGCAGGACCCAGTGACAGTCTATGGCTACACCTTC. As protein: CASSQDWQDPVTVYGYTF. The gene calls are TRBV4-2 and TRBJ1-2, with D possibly TRBD1 on 5 matching bases. V lost 0 bases, J lost 4 bases, and 21 bases lay in between. The CDR3 is 18 amino acids. The germline gives CDR1 LGHNA, CDR2 YNFKEQ.

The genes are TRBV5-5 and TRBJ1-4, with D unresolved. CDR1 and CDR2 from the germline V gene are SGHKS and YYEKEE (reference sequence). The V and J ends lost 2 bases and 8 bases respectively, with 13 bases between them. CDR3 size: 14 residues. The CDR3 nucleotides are TGTGCCAGCAGCTTATCTGGGTCCGCGGAAAAACTGTTTTTT. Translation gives CASSLSGSAEKLFF.

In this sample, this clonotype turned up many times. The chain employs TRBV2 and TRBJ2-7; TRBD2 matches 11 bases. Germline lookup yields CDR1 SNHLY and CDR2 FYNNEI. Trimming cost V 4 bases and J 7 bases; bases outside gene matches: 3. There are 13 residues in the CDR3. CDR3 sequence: CASSVSGRVEQYF. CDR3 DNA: TGTGCCAGCAGTGTTAGCGGGAGGGTTGAGCAGTACTTC.

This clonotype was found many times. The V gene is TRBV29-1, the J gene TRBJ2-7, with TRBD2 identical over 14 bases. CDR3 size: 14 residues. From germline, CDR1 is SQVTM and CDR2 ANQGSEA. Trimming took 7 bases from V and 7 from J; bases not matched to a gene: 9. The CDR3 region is CSGSGTSGSGEQYF. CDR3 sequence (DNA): TGCAGCGGAAGCGGGACTAGCGGGAGCGGTGAGCAGTACTTC.

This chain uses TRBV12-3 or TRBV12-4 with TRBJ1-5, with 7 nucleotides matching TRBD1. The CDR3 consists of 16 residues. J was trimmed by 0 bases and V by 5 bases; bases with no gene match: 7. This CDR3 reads CASSDSGQFSNQPQHF. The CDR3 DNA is TGTGCCAGCAGTGATTCGGGACAGTTTAGCAATCAGCCCCAGCATTTT.

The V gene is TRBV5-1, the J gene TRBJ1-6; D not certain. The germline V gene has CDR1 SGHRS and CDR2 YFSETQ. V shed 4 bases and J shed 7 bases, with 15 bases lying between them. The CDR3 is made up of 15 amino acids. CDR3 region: CASSVNQVGNSPLHF. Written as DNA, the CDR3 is TGCGCCAGCAGCGTCAACCAGGTTGGCAATTCACCCCTCCACTTT.

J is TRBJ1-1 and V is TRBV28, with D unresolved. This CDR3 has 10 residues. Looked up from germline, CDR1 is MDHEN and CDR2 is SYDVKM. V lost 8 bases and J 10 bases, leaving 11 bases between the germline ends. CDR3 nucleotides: TGTGCCAGCGAGAGCGTAGTAGCTTTCTTT. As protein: CASESVVAFF.

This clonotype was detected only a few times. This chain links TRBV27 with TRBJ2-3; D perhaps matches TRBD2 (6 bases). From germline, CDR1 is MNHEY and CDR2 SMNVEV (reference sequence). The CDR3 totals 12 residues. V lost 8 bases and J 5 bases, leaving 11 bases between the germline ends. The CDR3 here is CASGRFEDTQYF. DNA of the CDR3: TGTGCCAGCGGGAGGTTTGAAGATACGCAGTATTTT.

The CDR3 nucleotides are TGTGCCAGCAACCCTGACGGGCCCGGGGAGCTGTTTTTT. This codes for CASNPDGPGELFF. The chain recombines TRBV3-1 with TRBJ2-2, with no clear D. V was clipped by 7 bases and J by 6 bases, with 12 bases between them. CDR1 is LGHDT and CDR2 is YNNKEL in the germline V gene (reference sequence). The CDR3 extends over 13 amino acids.

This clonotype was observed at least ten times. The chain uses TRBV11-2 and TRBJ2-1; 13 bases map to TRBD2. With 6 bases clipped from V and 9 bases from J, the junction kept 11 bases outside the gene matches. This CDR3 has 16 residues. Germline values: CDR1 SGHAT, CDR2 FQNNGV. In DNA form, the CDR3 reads TGTGCCAGCAGTTTTTCCACTAGCGGGAGGGCCGGTGAGCAGTTCTTC. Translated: CASSFSTSGRAGEQFF.

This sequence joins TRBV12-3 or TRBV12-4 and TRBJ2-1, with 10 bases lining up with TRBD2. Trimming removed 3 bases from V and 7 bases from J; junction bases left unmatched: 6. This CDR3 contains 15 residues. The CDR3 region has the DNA TGTGCCAGCAGTTTCACAGCGGGGGGGCCAAATGAGCAGTTCTTC. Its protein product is CASSFTAGGPNEQFF.

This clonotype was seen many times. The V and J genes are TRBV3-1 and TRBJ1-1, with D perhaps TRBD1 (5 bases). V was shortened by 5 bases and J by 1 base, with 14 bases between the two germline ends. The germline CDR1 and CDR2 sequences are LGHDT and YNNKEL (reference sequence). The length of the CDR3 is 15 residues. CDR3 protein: CASSFLDGANTEAFF. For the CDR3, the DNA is TGTGCCAGCAGCTTCCTGGACGGGGCGAACACTGAAGCTTTCTTT.

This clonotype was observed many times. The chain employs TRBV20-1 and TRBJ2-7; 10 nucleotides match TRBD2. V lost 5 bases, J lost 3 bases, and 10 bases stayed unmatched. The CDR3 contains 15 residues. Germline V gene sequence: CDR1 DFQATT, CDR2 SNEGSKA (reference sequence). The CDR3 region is CSALPTSGAYYEQYF. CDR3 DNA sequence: TGCAGTGCTCTACCAACTAGCGGGGCTTACTACGAGCAGTACTTC.

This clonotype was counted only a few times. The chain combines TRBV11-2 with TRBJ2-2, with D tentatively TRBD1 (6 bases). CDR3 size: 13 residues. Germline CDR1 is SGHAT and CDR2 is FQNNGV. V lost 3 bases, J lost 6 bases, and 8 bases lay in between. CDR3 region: CASSFTGPGELFF. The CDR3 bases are TGTGCCAGCAGCTTTACAGGGCCCGGGGAGCTGTTTTTT. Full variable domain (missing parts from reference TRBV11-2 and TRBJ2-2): EAGVAQSPRYKIIEKRQSVAFWCNPISGHATLYWYQQILGQGPKLLIQFQNNGVVDDSQLPKDRFSAERLKGVDSTLKIQPAKLEDSAVYLCASSFTGPGELFFGEGSRLTVL.

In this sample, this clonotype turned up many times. CDR3 residues: CASSYGTGDYEQYF. The CDR3 coding sequence is TGTGCCAGCAGTTACGGGACAGGGGACTACGAGCAGTACTTC. V is TRBV27 and J is TRBJ2-7, with TRBD1 matching over 10 bases. CDR1 MNHEY and CDR2 SMNVEV come from the germline V gene (reference sequence). CDR3 length: 14 amino acids. Trimming removed 4 bases from V and 3 bases from J; junction bases left unmatched: 3.

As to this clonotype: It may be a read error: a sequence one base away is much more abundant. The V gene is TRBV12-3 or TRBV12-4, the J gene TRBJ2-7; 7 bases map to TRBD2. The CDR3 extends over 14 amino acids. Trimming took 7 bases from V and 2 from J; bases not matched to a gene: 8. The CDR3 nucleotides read TGTGCCAGCAATTGGGCGGGAGCCACCTACGAGCAGTACTTC. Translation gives CASNWAGATYEQYF.

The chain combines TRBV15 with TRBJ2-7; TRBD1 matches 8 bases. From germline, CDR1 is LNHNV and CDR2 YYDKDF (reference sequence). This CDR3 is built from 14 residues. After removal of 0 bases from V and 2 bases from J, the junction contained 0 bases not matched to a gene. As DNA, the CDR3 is TGTGCCACCAGCAGAGACAGGGGGCCCTACGAGCAGTACTTC. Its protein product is CATSRDRGPYEQYF.

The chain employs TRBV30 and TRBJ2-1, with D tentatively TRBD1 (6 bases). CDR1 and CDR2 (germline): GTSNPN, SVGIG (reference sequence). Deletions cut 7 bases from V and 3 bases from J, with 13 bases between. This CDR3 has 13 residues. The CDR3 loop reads CALGGDHYNEQFF. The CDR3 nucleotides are TGTGCCTTAGGGGGAGATCACTACAATGAGCAGTTCTTC.

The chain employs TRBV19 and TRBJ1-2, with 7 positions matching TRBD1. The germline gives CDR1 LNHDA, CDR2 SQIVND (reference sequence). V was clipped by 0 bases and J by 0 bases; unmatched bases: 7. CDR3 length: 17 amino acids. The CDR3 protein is CASSIDSQDRPNYGYTF. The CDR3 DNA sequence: TGTGCCAGTAGTATAGATTCCCAGGACAGGCCTAACTATGGCTACACCTTC. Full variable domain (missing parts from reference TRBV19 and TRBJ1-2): DGGITQSPKYLFRKEGQNVTLSCEQNLNHDAMYWYRQDPGQGLRLIYYSQIVNDFQKGDIAEGYSVSREKKESFPLTVTSAQKNPTAFYLCASSIDSQDRPNYGYTFGSGTRLTVV.

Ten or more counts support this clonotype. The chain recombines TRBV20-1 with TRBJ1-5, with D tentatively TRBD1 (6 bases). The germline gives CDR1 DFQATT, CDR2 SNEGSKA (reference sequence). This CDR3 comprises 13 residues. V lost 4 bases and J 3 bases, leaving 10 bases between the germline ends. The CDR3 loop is CSATDRSNQPQHF. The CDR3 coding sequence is TGCAGTGCTACAGACAGGTCCAATCAGCCCCAGCATTTT.

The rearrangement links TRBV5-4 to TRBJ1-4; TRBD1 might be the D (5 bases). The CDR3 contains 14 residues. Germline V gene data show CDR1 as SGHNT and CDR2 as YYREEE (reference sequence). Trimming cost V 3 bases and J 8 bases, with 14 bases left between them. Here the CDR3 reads CASSSGGTEEKLFF. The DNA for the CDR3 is TGTGCCAGCAGCTCGGGGGGAACCGAGGAAAAACTGTTTTTT.